This T cell receptor (beta chain) was documented in a study of blood T cell repertoires in COVID-19. About the research overall: The United States, Italy and Spain supplied acute and convalescent COVID-19 samples. In each case, the material was cDNA or gDNA derived from T cells, B-cell-depleted T cells, or PBMCs.

Per the study methods: It was from reference gene primer amplification that nucleated cell counts were estimated. Produced via immunoSEQ multiplex PCR; TCRdb's table is partial and in-frame only. That table is the source of V, J and clone size, and D and trimming were worked out from the DNA. The repertoire consists of about 130,000 clones, with more than 75% occurring once and the leading ten covering 5%. The germline CDR1 and CDR2 sequences are SNHLY and FYNNEI. Germline trimming cut 7 bases from V and 1 base from J; bases unmatched to any gene: 13. This CDR3 region has 18 residues. The TCR comes from a woman aged 70 to 79 with COVID-19, enrolled during active disease. The sample consisted of peripheral blood. The chain has TRBV2 and TRBJ2-6; TRBD2 aligns across 7 bases. CDR3: CASNLGGIRGSGANVLTF. CDR3 nucleotide sequence: TGTGCCAGCAACCTCGGGGGGATTAGGGGATCTGGGGCCAACGTCCTGACTTTC.